Listed below are T cell receptor beta chains from one sample, sequenced in a study of identical twins. TCRdb re-called the 5' RACE reads through MiXCR, storing one row per CDR3 protein. The table shows about 700,000 distinct CDR3 sequences, with over 8.5% occurring only once. The same specimen was also included in a second study, on yellow fever vaccine responses in identical twins.

Material for sequencing was PBMCs. These TCRs come from a woman between 18 and 29 years old in good health. CDR3s include the opening cysteine and the closing phenylalanine or tryptophan. The D gene is left open where the match is weak. Some rows mark clone size as missing; the rest say once, few, many or name a class of expanded clone.

>NA|TRBD2|TRBV15|TRBJ2-1
CATSRGGLAKNNEQFF
TGTGCCACCAGCAGAGGGGGACTAGCGAAGAACAATGAGCAGTTCTTC
>few|TRBD2|TRBV3-1|TRBJ2-3
CASSGLASTDTQYF
TGTGCCAGCAGTGGACTAGCTAGCACAGATACGCAGTATTTT
>many|TRBD2|TRBV7-8|TRBJ2-3
CASSYTPGTSAPKITDTQYF
TGTGCCAGCAGCTACACTCCCGGGACTAGCGCACCTAAAATCACAGATACGCAGTATTTT
>NA|NA|TRBV11-2|TRBJ2-3
CASSSSGLTDTQYF
TGTGCCAGCAGCTCTTCGGGGTTGACAGATACGCAGTATTTT
>many|NA|TRBV15|TRBJ2-3
CATSRGATSNTDTQYF
TGTGCCACCAGCAGAGGTGCCACCTCAAACACAGATACGCAGTATTTT
>NA|NA|TRBV20-1|TRBJ1-4
CSARGPGVEEKLFF
TGCAGTGCTAGGGGTCCCGGGGTAGAGGAAAAACTGTTTTTT
>few|TRBD1|TRBV5-5|TRBJ2-3
CASTTGTGSDTQYF
TGTGCCAGCACCACCGGGACAGGGTCAGATACGCAGTATTTT
>NA|NA|TRBV4-3|TRBJ2-3
CASSPRLGGADTQYF
TGCGCCAGCAGCCCTCGGTTGGGGGGCGCAGATACGCAGTATTTT
>many|TRBD2|TRBV5-1|TRBJ2-1
CASSLKASGGTNEQFF
TGCGCCAGCAGCTTGAAGGCTAGCGGGGGTACAAATGAGCAGTTCTTC
>NA|NA|TRBV29-1|TRBJ1-5
CSAQGMGNQPQHF
TGCAGCGCACAGGGAATGGGCAATCAGCCCCAGCATTTT
>NA|NA|TRBV20-1|TRBJ2-3
CSARGTLTDTQYF
TGCAGTGCTAGGGGGACACTCACAGATACGCAGTATTTT
>few|NA|TRBV7-9|TRBJ2-1
CASSLASRGPNEQFF
TGTGCCAGCAGCTTAGCGTCTAGGGGCCCCAATGAGCAGTTCTTC
>few|NA|TRBV19|TRBJ1-1
CASSIGQQNTEAFF
TGTGCCAGTAGTATAGGACAGCAGAACACTGAAGCTTTCTTT
>few|TRBD2|TRBV4-3|TRBJ2-3
CASSQSAGDRGDTQYF
TGCGCCAGCAGCCAATCCGCGGGAGACCGAGGAGATACGCAGTATTTT
>many|TRBD2|TRBV3-1|TRBJ2-3
CASSQAGTRPDTQYF
TGTGCCAGCAGCCAAGCCGGGACTAGGCCAGATACGCAGTATTTT
>NA|NA|TRBV6-5|TRBJ1-2
CASSWVMDTTSYGYTF
TGTGCCAGCAGTTGGGTAATGGACACCACCTCCTATGGCTACACCTTC
>NA|NA|TRBV3-1|TRBJ2-1
CASSPTPGTPKYNEQFF
TGTGCCAGCAGCCCCACTCCCGGGACGCCGAAATACAATGAGCAGTTCTTC
>NA|TRBD1|TRBV20-1|TRBJ2-1
CSARFQGAYNEQFF
TGCAGTGCTAGATTCCAGGGGGCCTACAATGAGCAGTTCTTC
>few|NA|TRBV5-5|TRBJ1-2
CASSLADTYGYTF
TGTGCCAGCAGCTTAGCCGACACCTATGGCTACACCTTC
>few|NA|TRBV18|TRBJ1-2
CASSPTAGYYGYTF
TGTGCCAGCTCACCTACGGCGGGTTACTATGGCTACACCTTC
>few|TRBD2|TRBV4-1|TRBJ2-3
CASSQDRAGGSTDTQYF
TGCGCCAGCAGCCAAGATCGAGCGGGGGGAAGCACAGATACGCAGTATTTT
>many|TRBD1|TRBV5-1|TRBJ2-7
CASSRDSLYEQYF
TGCGCCAGCAGCCGGGACAGTCTGTACGAGCAGTACTTC
>few|NA|TRBV28|TRBJ2-7
CASSVVSGRDEQYF
TGTGCCAGCAGCGTCGTGAGCGGGCGCGACGAGCAGTACTTC
>NA|NA|TRBV2|TRBJ1-5
CASSEASGTMGNQPQHF
TGTGCCAGCAGTGAAGCGTCGGGAACGATGGGGAATCAGCCCCAGCATTTT
>few|TRBD1|TRBV29-1|TRBJ1-4
CSAGQHYEKLFF
TGCAGCGCGGGACAGCATTATGAAAAACTGTTTTTT
>many|NA|TRBV3-1|TRBJ1-2
CASSLTGSGGYTF
TGTGCCAGCAGCTTAACAGGGTCCGGAGGCTACACCTTC
>few|NA|TRBV20-1|TRBJ2-5
CSAEDSLDETQYF
TGCAGTGCTGAGGACAGTTTGGATGAGACCCAGTACTTC
>NA|NA|TRBV5-6|TRBJ2-1
CASSSAGLYYNEQFF
TGTGCCAGCAGCTCGGCGGGACTTTACTACAATGAGCAGTTCTTC
>many|NA|TRBV27|TRBJ1-5
CASSLLGSNQPQHF
TGTGCCAGCAGTTTGTTGGGGAGCAATCAGCCCCAGCATTTT
>few|TRBD1|TRBV20-1|TRBJ2-2
CSAPNPDRPSNTGELFF
TGCAGTGCTCCAAACCCGGACAGGCCTTCGAACACCGGGGAGCTGTTTTTT
>NA|TRBD1|TRBV5-6|TRBJ2-7
CASSWGTGIREQYF
TGTGCCAGCAGCTGGGGGACAGGCATCCGGGAGCAGTACTTC
>few|TRBD1|TRBV5-1|TRBJ2-2
CASSFGTVYTGELFF
TGCGCCAGCAGCTTTGGGACAGTCTACACCGGGGAGCTGTTTTTT
>NA|NA|TRBV5-1|TRBJ2-3
CASSPQGGGGTDTQYF
TGCGCCAGCAGCCCGCAGGGGGGGGGCGGCACAGATACGCAGTATTTT
>NA|TRBD1|TRBV19|TRBJ2-1
CASSSDRFYEQFF
TGTGCCAGTAGTTCGGACAGGTTTTATGAGCAGTTCTTC
>few|TRBD2|TRBV20-1|TRBJ2-7
CSARDLRGGAGEQYF
TGCAGTGCTAGAGATCTTCGCGGGGGGGCCGGGGAGCAGTACTTC
>many|NA|TRBV11-1|TRBJ2-3
CASSLRPGGYTDTQYF
TGTGCCAGCAGCCTACGACCCGGGGGTTACACAGATACGCAGTATTTT
>few|TRBD2|TRBV20-1|TRBJ2-3
CSARDHLRASGVSTDTQYF
TGCAGTGCTAGAGATCATCTGAGGGCTAGCGGGGTTAGCACAGATACGCAGTATTTT
>many|NA|TRBV4-3|TRBJ2-6
CASSRPDSGANVLTF
TGCGCCAGCAGCCGACCCGACTCTGGGGCCAACGTCCTGACTTTC
>NA|NA|TRBV4-3|TRBJ2-1
CASSHVSGTVIYEQFF
TGCGCCAGCAGCCACGTTTCGGGGACCGTGATATATGAGCAGTTCTTC